The entry that follows covers one T cell receptor (beta chain) sequence. These data are taken from a study of monozygotic twins with inflammatory bowel disease. No T cells were sorted before total RNA was taken from whole blood. The CDR3 length is 16 residues. Germline values: CDR1 SGHRS, CDR2 YFSETQ. With the 5' RACE reads reprocessed, TCRdb shows one record per CDR3 protein and no DNA. The sample totals about 300,000 distinct CDR3 sequences. The TCR sequence derives from a human donor with ulcerative colitis or Crohn's disease, or a healthy co-twin of an affected twin (not recorded which). This chain links TRBV5-1 with TRBJ2-2; TCRdb gives TRBD2 as the D gene, but with no DNA this cannot be confirmed. Material: blood. CDR3 in amino acids: CASRIAGGANTGELFF.